Described below is a single TCR beta chain sequence and its context. The source of the sample is a study of blood T cell repertoires in COVID-19. Study as a whole: Material from acute and convalescent COVID-19 was sourced from the United States, Italy and Spain. Sources were T cells, B-cell-depleted T cells, or PBMCs; the material itself was cDNA or gDNA.

The length of the CDR3 is 16 residues. Germline V gives CDR1 SGDLS, CDR2 YYNGEE. V gave up 1 base and J gave up 5 bases, with 18 bases separating them. Authors' analysis steps: It was from reference gene primer amplification that nucleated cell counts were estimated. Using immunoSEQ multiplex PCR, the repertoire was profiled, and TCRdb retains in-frame clones only, with some absent. V, J and clone size are taken as reported in that table, and D and trimming were inferred from the DNA itself. The sample holds 92,000 or so clones, around 88% seen once. The J gene is TRBJ1-2, the V gene TRBV9; D gene uncertain. The TCR originated in a man in his sixties with acute or convalescent COVID-19. Sequenced material: peripheral blood. The CDR3 bases are TGTGCCAGCAGCGTAAAGCTTGTGTCCCGGGGATATGGCTACACCTTC. Translating it yields CASSVKLVSRGYGYTF.